Listed below are T cell receptor beta chains from one sample, sequenced in a study of OX40 agonist ivuxolimab in advanced cancers. Data came from immunoSEQ multiplex PCR; TCRdb stores just in-frame clones and leaves some out. The table has about 94,000 clones, roughly 88% seen once. This sample comprised CD4+ or CD8+ T cells sorted from blood, obtained in a trial of the OX40 agonist ivuxolimab. The receptors were sampled from an adult with an advanced solid tumor such as melanoma, head and neck, liver or kidney cancer. CDR3s include the opening cysteine and the closing phenylalanine or tryptophan. A D gene is named only where the DNA matches it firmly. Where a row states a size, it is once, few, many or the class of an expanded clone; other rows omit it.

length: 16; size: NA; V: TRBV5-3; J: TRBJ2-4; D: NA; CDR3: CARSSLTGLAKNIQYF; DNA: TGTGCCAGAAGCTCCTTAACAGGGTTAGCCAAAAACATTCAGTACTTC
length: 15; size: NA; V: TRBV6-6; J: TRBJ2-5; D: NA; CDR3: CASIPGVVAEETQYF; DNA: TGTGCCAGCATCCCGGGGGTGGTAGCGGAAGAGACCCAGTACTTC
length: 14; size: NA; V: TRBV7-7; J: TRBJ2-2; D: NA; CDR3: CASSSQGNTGELFF; DNA: TGTGCCAGCAGCTCACAGGGGAACACCGGGGAGCTGTTTTTT
length: 13; size: NA; V: TRBV7-9; J: TRBJ1-4; D: NA; CDR3: CASTRGANEKLFF; DNA: TGTGCCAGCACCAGGGGTGCTAATGAAAAACTGTTTTTT
length: 14; size: NA; V: TRBV6-5; J: TRBJ2-7; D: NA; CDR3: CASSYRDGGYEQYF; DNA: TGTGCCAGCAGTTACAGGGACGGAGGCTACGAGCAGTACTTC
length: 15; size: NA; V: TRBV10-2; J: TRBJ1-1; D: NA; CDR3: CASRIQGPSLSEAFF; DNA: TGCGCCAGCAGGATACAGGGACCATCCCTTTCTGAAGCTTTCTTT
length: 13; size: NA; V: TRBV29-1; J: TRBJ1-5; D: TRBD1; CDR3: CSVTTGRGQPQHF; DNA: TGCAGCGTTACGACAGGGAGGGGTCAGCCCCAGCATTTT
length: 15; size: NA; V: TRBV6-1; J: TRBJ1-1; D: NA; CDR3: CASSELGHMNTEAFF; DNA: TGTGCCAGCAGTGAACTAGGCCACATGAACACTGAAGCTTTCTTT
length: 15; size: few; V: TRBV10-2; J: TRBJ2-7; D: TRBD1; CDR3: CASRADRVVQYEQYF; DNA: TGCGCCAGCAGGGCAGACAGGGTGGTTCAGTACGAGCAGTACTTC
length: 16; size: NA; V: TRBV10-3; J: TRBJ1-5; D: TRBD1; CDR3: CAISEWGQGANQPQHF; DNA: TGTGCCATCAGTGAATGGGGACAGGGAGCAAATCAGCCCCAGCATTTT
length: 18; size: NA; V: TRBV5-1; J: TRBJ2-3; D: TRBD2; CDR3: CASSLRGGLLTSTDTQYF; DNA: TGCGCCAGCAGCTTGCGGGGGGGCTTGCTAACTAGCACAGATACGCAGTATTTT
length: 14; size: once; V: TRBV10-3; J: TRBJ2-7; D: TRBD2; CDR3: CAISAGTKAYEQYF; DNA: TGTGCCATCAGCGCCGGGACTAAGGCCTACGAGCAGTACTTC
length: 19; size: NA; V: TRBV4-1; J: TRBJ2-7; D: NA; CDR3: CASSQEAVIGLSSVYEQYF; DNA: TGCGCCAGCAGCCAAGAGGCCGTTATAGGACTGTCCTCTGTCTACGAGCAGTACTTC
length: 14; size: NA; V: TRBV5-5; J: TRBJ1-1; D: NA; CDR3: CASSLGGLNTEAFF; DNA: TGTGCCAGCAGCTTGGGGGGGCTGAACACTGAAGCTTTCTTT
length: 12; size: once; V: TRBV7-8; J: TRBJ2-5; D: NA; CDR3: CASSRDPQSQYF; DNA: TGTGCCAGCAGCCGGGACCCGCAGTCCCAGTACTTC
length: 16; size: NA; V: TRBV6-1; J: TRBJ2-1; D: NA; CDR3: CASSEEAGASYNEQFF; DNA: TGTGCCAGCAGTGAAGAGGCGGGGGCTTCATACAATGAGCAGTTCTTC
length: 12; size: NA; V: TRBV30; J: TRBJ2-7; D: NA; CDR3: CAWSVQGYEQYF; DNA: TGTGCCTGGAGTGTTCAGGGTTACGAGCAGTACTTC
length: 16; size: NA; V: TRBV5-4; J: TRBJ2-7; D: NA; CDR3: CASSLPPRGRTYEQYF; DNA: TGTGCCAGCAGCTTGCCCCCCAGGGGTCGTACCTACGAGCAGTACTTC
length: 13; size: NA; V: TRBV5-5; J: TRBJ2-5; D: NA; CDR3: CASSLGSQETQYF; DNA: TGTGCCAGCAGCTTGGGGAGCCAAGAGACCCAGTACTTC
length: 14; size: NA; V: TRBV7-9; J: TRBJ2-7; D: TRBD2; CDR3: CASSPPVGGVEQYF; DNA: TGTGCCAGCAGCCCACCCGTGGGGGGGGTCGAGCAGTACTTC
length: 12; size: NA; V: TRBV7-8; J: TRBJ1-2; D: TRBD1; CDR3: CASSQDRDGYTF; DNA: TGTGCCAGCAGCCAGGACAGGGACGGCTACACCTTC
length: 14; size: NA; V: TRBV12-5; J: TRBJ1-1; D: TRBD1; CDR3: CASGLVRDSTEAFF; DNA: TGTGCTAGTGGTTTGGTAAGGGACAGCACTGAAGCTTTCTTT
length: 18; size: NA; V: TRBV7-9; J: TRBJ2-6; D: TRBD1; CDR3: CASSQHRGQSSGANVLTF; DNA: TGTGCCAGCAGCCAACACAGGGGACAAAGCTCTGGGGCCAACGTCCTGACTTTC
length: 15; size: once; V: TRBV7-8; J: TRBJ1-2; D: TRBD1; CDR3: CASSPYRDRVDGYTF; DNA: TGTGCCAGCAGCCCGTACCGGGACAGGGTTGATGGCTACACCTTC
length: 15; size: NA; V: TRBV6-6; J: TRBJ2-7; D: TRBD1; CDR3: CASSLQGTGVYEQYF; DNA: TGTGCCAGCAGCTTACAGGGGACAGGGGTCTACGAGCAGTACTTC
length: 16; size: NA; V: TRBV7-9; J: TRBJ2-6; D: TRBD1; CDR3: CASRQGAHSGANVLTF; DNA: TGTGCCAGCAGACAGGGGGCCCACTCTGGGGCCAACGTCCTGACTTTC
length: 18; size: NA; V: TRBV5-1; J: TRBJ2-2; D: TRBD2; CDR3: CASSSTTSGGDYTGELFF; DNA: TGCGCCAGCAGCAGTACGACTAGCGGGGGCGATTACACCGGGGAGCTGTTTTTT
length: 15; size: NA; V: TRBV14; J: TRBJ2-2; D: TRBD2; CDR3: CASSQDFGGTGELFF; DNA: TGTGCCAGCAGCCAAGACTTCGGGGGGACCGGGGAGCTGTTTTTT
length: 15; size: NA; V: TRBV5-1; J: TRBJ1-1; D: NA; CDR3: CASSLATGTGREAFF; DNA: TGCGCCAGCAGCTTGGCCACAGGGACCGGCCGTGAAGCTTTCTTT
length: 16; size: NA; V: TRBV25-1; J: TRBJ1-3; D: NA; CDR3: CASSPNQGNRGNTIYF; DNA: TGTGCCAGCAGTCCCAACCAGGGTAATCGTGGAAACACCATATATTTT
length: 18; size: NA; V: TRBV1; J: TRBJ1-2; D: NA; CDR3: CTSSQDGQGPLANYGYTF; DNA: TGCACCAGCAGCCAAGATGGGCAGGGGCCCCTAGCTAACTATGGCTACACCTTC
length: 15; size: NA; V: TRBV6-1; J: TRBJ2-7; D: NA; CDR3: CASSEADTSGLEQYF; DNA: TGTGCCAGCTCCGAAGCCGACACATCAGGGCTCGAGCAGTACTTC
length: 15; size: many; V: TRBV2; J: TRBJ1-6; D: TRBD1; CDR3: CASRDYRDRGSPLHF; DNA: TGTGCCAGCAGGGACTACCGGGACAGGGGTTCACCCCTCCACTTT
length: 12; size: NA; V: TRBV5-8; J: TRBJ2-3; D: NA; CDR3: CASSLDTDTQYF; DNA: TGTGCCAGCAGCTTGGACACAGATACGCAGTATTTT
length: 13; size: NA; V: TRBV2; J: TRBJ2-2; D: NA; CDR3: CASRDRDTGELFF; DNA: TGTGCCAGCAGGGACCGGGACACCGGGGAGCTGTTTTTT
length: 14; size: NA; V: TRBV12-5; J: TRBJ2-1; D: NA; CDR3: CASGSRGEYNEQFF; DNA: TGTGCTAGTGGGTCCCGAGGGGAGTACAATGAGCAGTTCTTC
length: 14; size: NA; V: TRBV6-4; J: TRBJ2-7; D: NA; CDR3: CASSQRGSFHEQYF; DNA: TGTGCCAGCAGCCAAAGGGGCAGTTTCCACGAGCAGTACTTC
length: 11; size: once; V: TRBV5-5; J: TRBJ2-1; D: NA; CDR3: CASSLRDEQFF; DNA: TGTGCCAGCAGCTTGAGGGATGAGCAGTTCTTC
length: 13; size: NA; V: TRBV19; J: TRBJ2-3; D: NA; CDR3: CASSIQQRDTQYF; DNA: TGTGCCAGTAGTATACAGCAAAGAGATACGCAGTATTTT
length: 17; size: NA; V: TRBV15; J: TRBJ1-6; D: NA; CDR3: CATSRQGSWSYNSPLHF; DNA: TGTGCCACCAGCAGACAGGGTTCGTGGTCCTATAATTCACCCCTCCACTTT
length: 13; size: NA; V: TRBV18; J: TRBJ1-2; D: NA; CDR3: CASSEQVSYGYTF; DNA: TGTGCCAGCTCGGAACAGGTATCCTATGGCTACACCTTC
length: 15; size: once; V: TRBV7-3; J: TRBJ2-2; D: TRBD1; CDR3: CASSSGTGDTGELFF; DNA: TGTGCCAGCAGCTCTGGGACAGGGGACACCGGGGAGCTGTTTTTT
length: 13; size: NA; V: TRBV19; J: TRBJ2-2; D: NA; CDR3: CASSIQGTGELFF; DNA: TGTGCCAGTAGTATCCAGGGGACCGGGGAGCTGTTTTTT
length: 14; size: NA; V: TRBV7-2; J: TRBJ2-3; D: NA; CDR3: CASSLRLTTDTQYF; DNA: TGTGCCAGCAGCTTAAGACTTACCACAGATACGCAGTATTTT